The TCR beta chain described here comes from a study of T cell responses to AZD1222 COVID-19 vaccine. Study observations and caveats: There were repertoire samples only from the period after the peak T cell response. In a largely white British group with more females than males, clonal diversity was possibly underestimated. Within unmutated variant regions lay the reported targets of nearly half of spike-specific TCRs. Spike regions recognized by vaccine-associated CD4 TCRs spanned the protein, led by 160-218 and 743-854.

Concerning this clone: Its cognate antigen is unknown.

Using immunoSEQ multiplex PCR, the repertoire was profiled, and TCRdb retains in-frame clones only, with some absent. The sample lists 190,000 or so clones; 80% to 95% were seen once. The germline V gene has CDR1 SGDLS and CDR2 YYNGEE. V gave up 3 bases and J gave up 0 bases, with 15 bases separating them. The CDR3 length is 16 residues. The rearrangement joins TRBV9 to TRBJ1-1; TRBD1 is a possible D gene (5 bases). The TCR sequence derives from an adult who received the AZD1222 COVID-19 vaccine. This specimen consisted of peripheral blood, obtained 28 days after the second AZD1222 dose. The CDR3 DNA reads TGTGCCAGCAGCGCGGTGAAGGGGACTATGAACACTGAAGCTTTCTTT. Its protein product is CASSAVKGTMNTEAFF.